Listed below are T cell receptor beta chains from one sample, sequenced in a study of blood T cell repertoires in COVID-19. Measured with immunoSEQ multiplex PCR; TCRdb has only the in-frame clones, and not every one. The sample lists some 150,000 clones, roughly nine tenths occurring once. Sequencing input: peripheral blood. The receptors come from a man aged 65 to 79 with acute or convalescent COVID-19. Each CDR3 is given with its conserved first and last residue. D genes are given only for firm matches. Clone size is stated in some rows and not others, as once, few, many or a class when expanded.

TRBV19	NA	TRBJ1-5	NA	TGTGCCAGTAGTATTAACCCCCGTCAGTCCCAGCATTTT	CASSINPRQSQHF
TRBV6-2/TRBV6-3	NA	TRBJ2-5	TRBD2	TGTGCCAGCAGTTACTCGAGACTAGCGGCCCCGGAGACCCAGTACTTC	CASSYSRLAAPETQYF
TRBV6-2/TRBV6-3	NA	TRBJ2-1	NA	TGTGCCAGCAGTAATGGAGGGGAGCAGTTCTTC	CASSNGGEQFF
TRBV4-3	NA	TRBJ2-2	TRBD2	TGCGCCAGCAGCCTGGGACTAGCGGGGGGGCTCGGCGGGGAGCTGTTTTTT	CASSLGLAGGLGGELFF
TRBV6-6	NA	TRBJ1-5	NA	TGTGCCAGCAGTTTAGCGGGGCGGAGCAATCAGCCCCAGCATTTT	CASSLAGRSNQPQHF
TRBV11-2	NA	TRBJ1-6	NA	TGTGCCAGCAGCTTAGAGGCCGGGAGGGACCCACCCCTCCACTTT	CASSLEAGRDPPLHF
TRBV12-3/TRBV12-4	few	TRBJ1-2	NA	TGTGCCAGCAGTTTACGAGCTAACTATGGCTACACCTTC	CASSLRANYGYTF
TRBV18	NA	TRBJ2-7	TRBD1	TGTGCCAGCTCACGCCCCTCTGACAGGGTGACCTACGAGCAGTACTTC	CASSRPSDRVTYEQYF
TRBV14	NA	TRBJ1-6	TRBD1	TGTGCCAGCAGCAATCGACGACCTCCCGGGACAGGGTGGTCCTATAATTCACCCCTCCACTTT	CASSNRRPPGTGWSYNSPLHF
TRBV4-1	few	TRBJ2-7	TRBD1	TGCGCCAGCAGCCGAGGGACAGGGGAGACCTACGAGCAGTACTTC	CASSRGTGETYEQYF
TRBV6-2/TRBV6-3	NA	TRBJ2-3	TRBD2	TGTGCCAGCAGTCGGCCGACTAGCGGGGGACGGGAGGATACGCAGTATTTT	CASSRPTSGGREDTQYF
TRBV7-2	NA	TRBJ2-7	NA	TGTGCCAGCAGCGGACATAGCCCTTCCTACGAGCAGTACTTC	CASSGHSPSYEQYF
TRBV6-2/TRBV6-3	NA	TRBJ1-4	TRBD1	TGTGCCAGCAGCGATCCGGGACAGTTGAGGGAAAAACTGTTTTTT	CASSDPGQLREKLFF
TRBV2	NA	TRBJ2-3	NA	TGTGCCAGCACCCCGGTAGGAAGGGGGGGGAGCACAGATACGCAGTATTTT	CASTPVGRGGSTDTQYF
TRBV2	NA	TRBJ2-5	TRBD2	TGTGCCAGCAGGAGAGGACTAGCGGGGGGGCCCCAGTACTTC	CASRRGLAGGPQYF
TRBV3-1/TRBV3-2	NA	TRBJ2-5	TRBD2	TGTGCCAGCAGCCAGGAGGGACTAGCGGGAGCTGGGACCCAGTACTTC	CASSQEGLAGAGTQYF
TRBV15	NA	TRBJ1-5	NA	TGTGCCACCAGCAGGTACCTTGAGGAGGGCGGAGACCCCCAGCATTTT	CATSRYLEEGGDPQHF
TRBV30	once	TRBJ1-6	NA	TGTGCCTGGAGTGTACGGAGGGGAATGGTGTCACCCCTCCACTTT	CAWSVRRGMVSPLHF
TRBV4-2	few	TRBJ1-6	TRBD1	TGTGCCAGCAGCCAACCGACAGGGACGAATTCACCCCTCCACTTT	CASSQPTGTNSPLHF
TRBV23-1	NA	TRBJ1-5	TRBD1	TGCGCCAGCAGTCACCCGGACAGGGGTAGCAATCAGCCCCAGCATTTT	CASSHPDRGSNQPQHF
TRBV27	NA	TRBJ1-1	TRBD1	TGTGCCAGCCACGGGACAGGGGGCCTCACGGGCCGGGGTGAAGCTTTCTTT	CASHGTGGLTGRGEAFF
TRBV27	NA	TRBJ2-7	NA	TGTGCCAGCAGAGGGAACGGGGTCAACGAGCAGTACTTC	CASRGNGVNEQYF
TRBV5-1	NA	TRBJ2-7	NA	TGCGCCAGCAGCTTGGGCGGCGGAACCCGTGGCCAGTACTTC	CASSLGGGTRGQYF
TRBV25-1	NA	TRBJ1-6	TRBD1	TGTGCCAGCAGTGCAGACAGGGATTCACCCCTCCACTTT	CASSADRDSPLHF
TRBV28	NA	TRBJ2-1	NA	TGTGCCAGCAGTCCCCCGGGGGAGCAGTTCTTC	CASSPPGEQFF
TRBV30	NA	TRBJ1-6	NA	TGTGCCTGGAGTGTACGGGTGGGGAGGGCACCCCTCCACTTT	CAWSVRVGRAPLHF
TRBV2	NA	TRBJ1-5	NA	TGTGCCAGCAGCCTGAATCAGCCCCAGCATTTT	CASSLNQPQHF
TRBV28	NA	TRBJ1-5	TRBD1	TGTGCCAGCAGCCATATTAAACAGGGGTCCAATCAGCCCCAGCATTTT	CASSHIKQGSNQPQHF
TRBV10-3	NA	TRBJ2-7	TRBD2	TGTGCCATCAGCCCCCGGGAGGGCAACCACGAGCAGTACTTC	CAISPREGNHEQYF
TRBV28	few	TRBJ2-2	NA	TGTGCCAGCAGTCTAGCCGGGAGTGGCACCGGGGAGCTGTTTTTT	CASSLAGSGTGELFF
TRBV6-5	NA	TRBJ2-7	TRBD1	TGTGCCACCACCGGGACAGGGCGATACGAGCAGTACTTC	CATTGTGRYEQYF
TRBV13	NA	TRBJ2-2	NA	TGTGCCAGCAGCAACCCAGCGGGCACCGGGGAGCTGTTTTTT	CASSNPAGTGELFF
TRBV6-5	NA	TRBJ2-7	NA	TGTGCCAGCAGTACCCGGTCAGGGAGGGGGGCGTACTTC	CASSTRSGRGAYF
TRBV6-5	NA	TRBJ2-5	NA	TGTGCCAGCAGTTACTCGGCAGAAGAGACCCAGTACTTC	CASSYSAEETQYF
TRBV29-1	once	TRBJ1-2	TRBD1	TGCAGCGTTTCGTTGGGACAGGGTTATGGCTACACCTTC	CSVSLGQGYGYTF
TRBV4-1	few	TRBJ2-7	NA	TGCGCCAGCAGCCCCGGGTGGTTCGGCGAGCAGTACTTC	CASSPGWFGEQYF
TRBV14	NA	TRBJ2-7	TRBD1	TGTGCCAGCAGTCCGATGGGGGGTGCCGGGACAGGGCTTGACGGCGAGCAGTACTTC	CASSPMGGAGTGLDGEQYF
TRBV19	NA	TRBJ1-4	NA	TGTGCCTGCGGGAGAGATCGTAATGAAAAACTGTTTTTT	CACGRDRNEKLFF
TRBV12-3/TRBV12-4	NA	TRBJ2-1	NA	TGTGCCAGCAGTCCCGTCAATGAGCAGTTCTTC	CASSPVNEQFF
TRBV7-2	NA	TRBJ2-5	TRBD2	TGTGCCAGCAGCATCGGACTAGCGGGGGGGGTTAGGGAGACCCAGTACTTC	CASSIGLAGGVRETQYF
TRBV18	NA	TRBJ2-3	NA	TGTGCCAGCTCACCCGGAGGGGATACGCAGTATTTT	CASSPGGDTQYF
TRBV6-5	NA	TRBJ1-5	TRBD1	TGTGCCAGCAGCACCGACAGGGGGAGCAATCAGCCCCAGCATTTT	CASSTDRGSNQPQHF
TRBV7-9	NA	TRBJ2-2	NA	TGTGCCTCACTCCGATGGGCAGTCGACGGGGAGCTGTTTTTT	CASLRWAVDGELFF
TRBV27	NA	TRBJ1-1	NA	TGTGCCAGCGGCCCCCGAGCGGTGGACACTGAAGCTTTCTTT	CASGPRAVDTEAFF
TRBV4-1	NA	TRBJ2-7	NA	TGCGCCAGCAGCCAGTTCCCCGGCGGGGCGGACGCCTACGAGCAGTACTTC	CASSQFPGGADAYEQYF
TRBV27	NA	TRBJ2-2	NA	TGTGCCAGCACCCCGAGGCGCGGGGTACAGAACACCGGGGAGCTGTTTTTT	CASTPRRGVQNTGELFF
TRBV29-1	NA	TRBJ2-3	NA	TGCAGCGTCTTGGGGGACTCTTCGTGGGGCACAGATACGCAGTATTTT	CSVLGDSSWGTDTQYF
TRBV3-1/TRBV3-2	few	TRBJ1-5	NA	TGTGCCAGCAGCCAAGAGGGCAGGGAGGGGGATCAGCCCCAGCATTTT	CASSQEGREGDQPQHF
TRBV5-1	NA	TRBJ1-1	TRBD1	TGCGCCAGCAGCCCGGACAGGTACACTGAAGCTTTCTTT	CASSPDRYTEAFF
TRBV6-2/TRBV6-3	NA	TRBJ1-5	TRBD1	TGTGCCAGCAGTTACGACGACAGGGTTCAGCCCCAGCATTTT	CASSYDDRVQPQHF
TRBV20-1	NA	TRBJ1-3	NA	TGCAGTGCTCTTACAGGAAACACCATATATTTT	CSALTGNTIYF
TRBV5-3	NA	TRBJ1-4	TRBD1	TGTGCCAGAAGCTTGCTTGCGGGACAGGGGGTTGAAAAACTGTTTTTT	CARSLLAGQGVEKLFF
TRBV20-1	NA	TRBJ1-2	NA	TGCAGTGCTTGGACAGACCATGGCTACACCTTC	CSAWTDHGYTF